This is a list of T cell receptor beta chains from one sample in a study of cytomegalovirus exposure and HLA in healthy donors. TCRdb's table, derived via immunoSEQ multiplex PCR, lists solely in-frame clones and lacks some. Of 140,000 or so clones in the sample, 88% were seen once. The sample consisted of PBMCs. Receptor source: a woman between 40 and 50 years old in good health and CMV-seronegative. Both conserved end residues are part of each CDR3. A D gene is named only where the DNA matches it firmly. Size values are once, few and many counts, or a class for expanded clones, and some rows have none.

size: -
V: TRBV10-1
D: -
J: TRBJ2-7
DNA: TGCGCCAGCGCCCATACAGGGAACTACGAGCAGTACTTC
CDR3: CASAHTGNYEQYF

size: -
V: TRBV30
D: TRBD1
J: TRBJ2-1
DNA: TGTGCCTGGAGTGCAGGGGACAGCTCCTACAATGAGCAGTTCTTC
CDR3: CAWSAGDSSYNEQFF

size: -
V: TRBV5-1
D: -
J: TRBJ2-6
DNA: TGCGCCAGCAGCCTAAGTGACAGTCCTTCCCCTCTCTCTGGGGCCAACGTCCTGACTTTC
CDR3: CASSLSDSPSPLSGANVLTF

size: -
V: TRBV6-5
D: -
J: TRBJ2-7
DNA: TGTGCCAGCAGTACCGACTACCTCTCCTACGAGCAGTACTTC
CDR3: CASSTDYLSYEQYF

size: -
V: TRBV2
D: TRBD1
J: TRBJ2-5
DNA: TGTGCCAGCAGATACCTGGACAGGTCAACGACCCAGTACTTC
CDR3: CASRYLDRSTTQYF

size: -
V: TRBV4-1
D: -
J: TRBJ2-7
DNA: TGCGCCAGCAGCCAAGTTGGTAGGAGCTACGAGCAGTACTTC
CDR3: CASSQVGRSYEQYF

size: -
V: TRBV2
D: TRBD1
J: TRBJ1-5
DNA: TGTGCCAGCAGTGAAAACAGGGGGGTCAGTCAGCCCCAGCATTTT
CDR3: CASSENRGVSQPQHF

size: once
V: TRBV5-1
D: TRBD2
J: TRBJ2-3
DNA: TGCGCCAGCAGCTTGGCAACTAGCGAGATGGCAGATACGCAGTATTTT
CDR3: CASSLATSEMADTQYF

size: -
V: TRBV7-6
D: -
J: TRBJ1-5
DNA: TGTGCCAGCAGCCAGGGGCAGGGAACAAATCAGCCCCAGCATTTT
CDR3: CASSQGQGTNQPQHF

size: -
V: TRBV7-2
D: -
J: TRBJ2-1
DNA: TGTGCCAGCAGCTTACTTAGCGGCTTCCACAATGAGCAGTTCTTC
CDR3: CASSLLSGFHNEQFF

size: -
V: TRBV19
D: TRBD2
J: TRBJ2-7
DNA: TGTGCCAGTAGTACCTCCGGGACTAGCTCCTACGAGCAGTACTTC
CDR3: CASSTSGTSSYEQYF

size: -
V: TRBV7-2
D: TRBD2
J: TRBJ2-5
DNA: TGTGCCAGCAGCTTAATGGCTAGCGGGACAAAAGAGACCCAGTACTTC
CDR3: CASSLMASGTKETQYF

size: -
V: TRBV10-2
D: TRBD1
J: TRBJ2-5
DNA: TGCGCCAGCAGTCAGGACCAGGGGGCGCGGGAGACCCAGTACTTC
CDR3: CASSQDQGARETQYF

size: -
V: TRBV7-9
D: TRBD2
J: TRBJ2-5
DNA: TGTGCCAGCAGCGAAACTAGCGGGAGGCGGGGGGAGACCCAGTACTTC
CDR3: CASSETSGRRGETQYF

size: -
V: TRBV21-1
D: -
J: TRBJ2-2
DNA: TGTGCCAGCAGCCCCCAAGTCGGGACTAGCGGGAGTGGGAACGGGGAGCTGTTTTTT
CDR3: CASSPQVGTSGSGNGELFF

size: -
V: TRBV2
D: -
J: TRBJ2-7
DNA: TGTGCCAGCAGTGGGATCAGGGCTTACGAGCAGTACTTC
CDR3: CASSGIRAYEQYF

size: -
V: TRBV6-1
D: -
J: TRBJ2-7
DNA: TGTGCCAGCAGTGAAGGTGGAGCTGTCTACGAGCAGTACTTC
CDR3: CASSEGGAVYEQYF

size: -
V: TRBV5-1
D: TRBD2
J: TRBJ2-1
DNA: TGCGCCAGCAGCTCAGGGACTAGCGGGAGCTACAATGAGCAGTTCTTC
CDR3: CASSSGTSGSYNEQFF

size: once
V: TRBV2
D: TRBD2
J: TRBJ2-1
DNA: TGTGCCAGCCCCCGGCGGGAGCACAATGAGCAGTTCTTC
CDR3: CASPRREHNEQFF

size: -
V: TRBV5-1
D: -
J: TRBJ2-3
DNA: TGCGCCAGCAGCACTCGGGAGCCCTTCACAGATACGCAGTATTTT
CDR3: CASSTREPFTDTQYF

size: -
V: TRBV10-3
D: -
J: TRBJ2-5
DNA: TGTGCCATCAGTCGGGGGGCAGGTATGGGAGAGACCCAGTACTTC
CDR3: CAISRGAGMGETQYF

size: -
V: TRBV9
D: -
J: TRBJ2-1
DNA: TGTGCCAGCAGCGTAGCTGTCCCCTACAATGAGCAGTTCTTC
CDR3: CASSVAVPYNEQFF

size: -
V: TRBV30
D: -
J: TRBJ1-5
DNA: TGTGCCTGGTCTACCTCAGGGGACAGCAATCAGCCCCAGCATTTT
CDR3: CAWSTSGDSNQPQHF

size: -
V: TRBV30
D: TRBD2
J: TRBJ2-1
DNA: TGTGCCTGGAGCGACTCCACTAGCGGGATTTACAATGAGCAGTTCTTC
CDR3: CAWSDSTSGIYNEQFF

size: -
V: TRBV4-1
D: -
J: TRBJ2-7
DNA: TGCGCCAGCAGCCAAGAGGCTAGCGCTACCTCCTACGAGCAGTACTTC
CDR3: CASSQEASATSYEQYF

size: -
V: TRBV29-1
D: -
J: TRBJ1-2
DNA: TGCAGCGTTTCCCGGACAGCCGGCTACACCTTC
CDR3: CSVSRTAGYTF

size: -
V: TRBV6-1
D: TRBD1
J: TRBJ1-1
DNA: TGTGCCAGCAGTGGGGACAGGGGGCGAATCACTGAAGCTTTCTTT
CDR3: CASSGDRGRITEAFF

size: -
V: TRBV21-1
D: -
J: TRBJ2-3
DNA: TGTGCCACCTCTAGCGGGGTGGAAGATACGCAGTATTTT
CDR3: CATSSGVEDTQYF

size: -
V: TRBV9
D: -
J: TRBJ1-1
DNA: TGTGCCAGCAGCTCCCGCAGGGAGAACACTGAAGCTTTCTTT
CDR3: CASSSRRENTEAFF

size: -
V: TRBV7-3
D: TRBD2
J: TRBJ2-1
DNA: TGTGCCAGCAGCTTGACGAGCGGGACGAATGAGCAGTTCTTC
CDR3: CASSLTSGTNEQFF

size: -
V: TRBV27
D: -
J: TRBJ1-2
DNA: TGTGCCAGCAGTAACTCAGGGACTCCTGACTTCTTC
CDR3: CASSNSGTPDFF

size: -
V: TRBV6-4
D: -
J: TRBJ2-5
DNA: TGTGCCAGCAGCGGCCCGACTGTTGGACAAGAAGAGACCCAGTACTTC
CDR3: CASSGPTVGQEETQYF

size: -
V: TRBV10-2
D: TRBD2
J: TRBJ2-7
DNA: TGCGCCAGCAAGGGTTACGGGACTAGCGTATACGAGCAGTACTTC
CDR3: CASKGYGTSVYEQYF

size: -
V: TRBV10-2
D: TRBD2
J: TRBJ2-3
DNA: TGCGCCAGCAGCGCGACTAGCGCGGTAGATACGCAGTATTTT
CDR3: CASSATSAVDTQYF

size: once
V: TRBV6-1
D: -
J: TRBJ1-5
DNA: TGTGCCAGCAGTGGCCTCGAACAGGGTAGGGAGTGGATCGTCAATCAGCCCCAGCATTTT
CDR3: CASSGLEQGREWIVNQPQHF

size: once
V: TRBV27
D: -
J: TRBJ1-6
DNA: TGTGCCAGCAGTTTAACCTCGACAGCTTATAATTCACCCCTCCACTTT
CDR3: CASSLTSTAYNSPLHF

size: -
V: TRBV29-1
D: -
J: TRBJ2-1
DNA: TGCAGCGTTGCCCAGGACTCCTACAATGAGCAGTTCTTC
CDR3: CSVAQDSYNEQFF

size: -
V: TRBV7-8
D: -
J: TRBJ2-7
DNA: TGTGCCAGCAGCTTAGCGGGTTACGGGGTCGAGCAGTACTTC
CDR3: CASSLAGYGVEQYF

size: -
V: TRBV7-8
D: TRBD2
J: TRBJ2-3
DNA: TGTGCCAGCAGCCAAGGACTAGCTGCAGATACGCAGTATTTT
CDR3: CASSQGLAADTQYF

size: few
V: TRBV7-9
D: TRBD2
J: TRBJ2-7
DNA: TGTGCCAGCAGCTTGGGACTAGCGGCCTACGAGCAGTACTTC
CDR3: CASSLGLAAYEQYF

size: few
V: TRBV28
D: -
J: TRBJ1-4
DNA: TGTGCCAGCAGCACACCTGCAACTAATGAAAAACTGTTTTTT
CDR3: CASSTPATNEKLFF

size: -
V: TRBV7-9
D: TRBD2
J: TRBJ2-7
DNA: TGTGCCAGCAGCTTTAGCGGGAGTAGCTACGAGCAGTACTTC
CDR3: CASSFSGSSYEQYF

size: -
V: TRBV6-6
D: -
J: TRBJ1-6
DNA: TGTGCCAGCAGTCCTACAGGGAATTCACCCCTCCACTTT
CDR3: CASSPTGNSPLHF

size: -
V: TRBV14
D: -
J: TRBJ2-2
DNA: TGTGCCAGCAGCCCAAAGAACACCGGGGAGCTGTTTTTT
CDR3: CASSPKNTGELFF

size: once
V: TRBV5-8
D: -
J: TRBJ1-1
DNA: TGTGCCAGCAGCTGGGGGGTAGTTACTGAAGCTTTCTTT
CDR3: CASSWGVVTEAFF

size: -
V: TRBV6-5
D: TRBD1
J: TRBJ1-2
DNA: TGTGCCAGCAGTTACACCCGACAGGGCGAGCGGGGCTACACCTTC
CDR3: CASSYTRQGERGYTF

size: -
V: TRBV4-1
D: TRBD2
J: TRBJ2-3
DNA: TGCGCCAGCAGCCAACGGGGAACAGGGTCCGCTAGCGGGAGGGTTGGAGATACGCAGTATTTT
CDR3: CASSQRGTGSASGRVGDTQYF

size: -
V: TRBV7-9
D: -
J: TRBJ1-2
DNA: TGTGCCAGCAGCCGGGAGGCGGAGGATGGCTACACCTTC
CDR3: CASSREAEDGYTF

size: -
V: TRBV19
D: TRBD1
J: TRBJ1-4
DNA: TGTGCCAGTAGATGGACAGGGATAGAGGAAAAACTGTTTTTT
CDR3: CASRWTGIEEKLFF

size: -
V: TRBV7-9
D: -
J: TRBJ2-1
DNA: TGTTCCAGCAGCTTAGTTATCGATGAGCAGTTCTTC
CDR3: CSSSLVIDEQFF

size: -
V: TRBV7-8
D: -
J: TRBJ1-1
DNA: TGTGCCAGCAGCTTAGAAATTAGCACTGAAGCTTTCTTT
CDR3: CASSLEISTEAFF

size: -
V: TRBV6-5
D: -
J: TRBJ2-7
DNA: TGTGCCAGCAGTTACGGGGCGGACGAGCAGTACTTC
CDR3: CASSYGADEQYF

size: once
V: TRBV7-2
D: TRBD2
J: TRBJ2-7
DNA: TGTGCCAGCAGCTTAGATGGACTAGTAGGCTACGAGCAGTACTTC
CDR3: CASSLDGLVGYEQYF

size: -
V: TRBV5-4
D: -
J: TRBJ1-2
DNA: TGTGCCAGCAGCTTGGATTCAAACTATGGCTACACCTTC
CDR3: CASSLDSNYGYTF